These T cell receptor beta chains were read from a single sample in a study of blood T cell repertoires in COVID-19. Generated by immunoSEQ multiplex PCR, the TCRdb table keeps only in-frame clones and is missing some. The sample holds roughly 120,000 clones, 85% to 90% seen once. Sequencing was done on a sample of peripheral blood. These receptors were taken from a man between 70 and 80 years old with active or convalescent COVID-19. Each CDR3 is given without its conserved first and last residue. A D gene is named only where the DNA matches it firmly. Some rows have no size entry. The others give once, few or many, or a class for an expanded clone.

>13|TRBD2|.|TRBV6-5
ASSPWLAGSNEQF
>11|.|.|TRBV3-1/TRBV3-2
ASSLGQSDTQY
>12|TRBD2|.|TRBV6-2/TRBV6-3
ASSSGGGTDTQY
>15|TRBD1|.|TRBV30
AWIPGQPLIFNQPQH
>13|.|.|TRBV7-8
ASSLALTENQPQH
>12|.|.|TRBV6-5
ASSSDGLTNEQF
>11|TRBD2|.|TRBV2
ASGGVGSYEQY
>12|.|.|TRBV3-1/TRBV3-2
ASSQAATTNEQF
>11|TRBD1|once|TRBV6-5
ASRRGQEYEQY
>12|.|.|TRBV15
ATSRDQRGQPQH
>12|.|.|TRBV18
ASSRSGGQETQY
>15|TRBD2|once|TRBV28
ASSPGLAGGPAGELF
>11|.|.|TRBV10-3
ATPRGGNQPQH
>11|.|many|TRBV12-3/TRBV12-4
ASSTTGNTEAF
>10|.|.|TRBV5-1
ASSLSTDTQY
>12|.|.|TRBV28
ASSLSPGGYGYT
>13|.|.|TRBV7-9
ASSQTGSTQETQY
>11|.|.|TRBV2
ASIEQGAGELF
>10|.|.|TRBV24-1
ATGTLHYEQY
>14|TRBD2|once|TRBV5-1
ASSQGTSGSADTQY
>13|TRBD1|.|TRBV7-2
ASSPQGVRDTEAF
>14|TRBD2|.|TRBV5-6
ASSPLTSVNTGELF
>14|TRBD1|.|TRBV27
ASSLSGTGVLGEQY
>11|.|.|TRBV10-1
ASRGAGDTEAF
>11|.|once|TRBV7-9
ASSLFPGDEQF
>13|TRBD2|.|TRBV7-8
ASSLGLAGGGEQY
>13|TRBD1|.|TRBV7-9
ASSFRDRVRETQY
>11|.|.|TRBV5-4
ASSLEENYGYT